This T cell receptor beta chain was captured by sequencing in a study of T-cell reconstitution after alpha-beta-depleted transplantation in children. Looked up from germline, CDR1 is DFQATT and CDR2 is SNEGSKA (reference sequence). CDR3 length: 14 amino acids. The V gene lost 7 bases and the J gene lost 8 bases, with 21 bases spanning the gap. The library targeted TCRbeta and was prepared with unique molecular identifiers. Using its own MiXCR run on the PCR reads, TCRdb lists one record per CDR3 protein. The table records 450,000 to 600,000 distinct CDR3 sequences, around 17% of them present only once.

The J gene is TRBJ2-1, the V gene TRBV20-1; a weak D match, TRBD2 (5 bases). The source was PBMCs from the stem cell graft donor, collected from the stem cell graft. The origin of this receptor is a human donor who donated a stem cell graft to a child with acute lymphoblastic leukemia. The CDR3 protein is CSVPITGISDEQFF. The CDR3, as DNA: TGCAGTGTTCCGATTACGGGGATCAGCGATGAGCAGTTCTTC.